The 2 T cell receptor beta chains given below trace back to one sample, sequenced in a study of cytomegalovirus exposure and HLA in healthy donors. Primers included in the PCR were 60 Vbeta and 13 Jbeta primers. This table comes from immunoSEQ multiplex PCR, and its TCRdb copy is limited to in-frame clones, with some not included. The sample data list roughly 50,000 clones. The sample comprised PBMCs. Receptors originate from a woman aged 60-75 years in good health and CMV-seropositive.

The rearrangement joins TRBV7-6 to TRBJ2-1, with TRBD2 matching 7 bases. Trimming removed 5 bases from V and 6 bases from J; junction bases left unmatched: 4. CDR1 SGHVS and CDR2 FNYEAQ come from the germline V gene. This CDR3 contains 13 residues. The CDR3: CASSLTSPNEQFF. The CDR3 bases are TGTGCCAGCAGCCTGACTAGCCCCAATGAGCAGTTCTTC.

The chain uses TRBV27 and TRBJ2-7, with D possibly TRBD1 on 6 matching bases. Germline V lookup: CDR1 MNHEY, CDR2 SMNVEV (reference sequence). This CDR3 comprises 14 residues. The V gene lost 2 bases and the J gene lost 5 bases, with 13 bases spanning the gap. CDR3 nucleotide sequence: TGTGCCAGCAGTTTAGCAGGGGAGCTCCACGAGCAGTACTTC. Translation gives CASSLAGELHEQYF.